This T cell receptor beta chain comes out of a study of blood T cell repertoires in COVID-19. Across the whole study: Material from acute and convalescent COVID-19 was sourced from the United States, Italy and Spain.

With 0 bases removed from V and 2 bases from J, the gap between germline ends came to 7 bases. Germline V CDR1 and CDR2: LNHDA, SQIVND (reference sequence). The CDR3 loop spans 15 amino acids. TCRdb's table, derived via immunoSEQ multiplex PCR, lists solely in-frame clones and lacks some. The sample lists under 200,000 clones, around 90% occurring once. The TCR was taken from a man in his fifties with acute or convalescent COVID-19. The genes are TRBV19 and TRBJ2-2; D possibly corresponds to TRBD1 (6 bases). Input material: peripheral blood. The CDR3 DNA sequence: TGTGCCAGTAGTATAGAAGGGACAAACACCGGGGAGCTGTTTTTT. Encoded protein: CASSIEGTNTGELFF.